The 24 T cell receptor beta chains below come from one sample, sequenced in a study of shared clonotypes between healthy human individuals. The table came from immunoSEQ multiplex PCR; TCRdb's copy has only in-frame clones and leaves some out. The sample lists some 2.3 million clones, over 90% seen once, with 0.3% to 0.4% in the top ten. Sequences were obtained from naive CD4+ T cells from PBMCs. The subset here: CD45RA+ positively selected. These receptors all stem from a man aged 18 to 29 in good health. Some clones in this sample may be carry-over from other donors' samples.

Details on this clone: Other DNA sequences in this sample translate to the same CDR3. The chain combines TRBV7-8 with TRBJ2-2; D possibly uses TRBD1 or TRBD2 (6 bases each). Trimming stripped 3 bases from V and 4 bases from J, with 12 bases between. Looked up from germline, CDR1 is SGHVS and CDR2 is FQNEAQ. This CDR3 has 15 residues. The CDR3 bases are TGTGCCAGCAGCTTTGGGGGGCGCGGCACCGGGGAGCTGTTTTTT. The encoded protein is CASSFGGRGTGELFF. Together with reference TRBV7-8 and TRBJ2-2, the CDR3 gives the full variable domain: GAGVSQSPRYKVAKRGQDVALRCDPISGHVSLFWYQQALGQGPEFLTYFQNEAQLDKSGLPSDRFFAERPEGSVSTLKIQRTQQEDSAVYLCASSFGGRGTGELFFGEGSRLTVL.

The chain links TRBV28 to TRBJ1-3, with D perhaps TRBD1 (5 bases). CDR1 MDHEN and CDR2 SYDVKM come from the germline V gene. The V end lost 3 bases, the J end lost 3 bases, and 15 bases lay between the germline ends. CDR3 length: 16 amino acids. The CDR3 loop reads CASSFAGTKIGNTIYF. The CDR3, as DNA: TGTGCCAGCAGTTTTGCCGGGACGAAAATTGGAAACACCATATATTTT.

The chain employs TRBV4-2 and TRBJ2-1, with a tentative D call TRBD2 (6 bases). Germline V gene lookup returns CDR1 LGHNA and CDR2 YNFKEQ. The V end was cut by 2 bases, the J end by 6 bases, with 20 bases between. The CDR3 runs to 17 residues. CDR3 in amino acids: CASSQRLGGLLGNEQFF. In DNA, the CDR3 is TGTGCCAGCAGCCAAAGACTTGGGGGGTTATTGGGCAATGAGCAGTTCTTC.

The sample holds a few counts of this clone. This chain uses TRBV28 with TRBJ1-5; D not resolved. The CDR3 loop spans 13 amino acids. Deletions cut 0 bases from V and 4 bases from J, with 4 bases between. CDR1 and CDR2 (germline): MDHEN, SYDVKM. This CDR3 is CASSLWENQPQHF. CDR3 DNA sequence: TGTGCCAGCAGTTTATGGGAGAATCAGCCCCAGCATTTT.

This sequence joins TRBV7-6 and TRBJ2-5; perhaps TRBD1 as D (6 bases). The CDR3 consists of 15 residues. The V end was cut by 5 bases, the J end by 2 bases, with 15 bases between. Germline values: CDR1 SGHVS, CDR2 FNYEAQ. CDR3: CASSPRGRGQETQYF. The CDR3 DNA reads TGTGCCAGCAGCCCCAGGGGCCGTGGGCAAGAGACCCAGTACTTC.

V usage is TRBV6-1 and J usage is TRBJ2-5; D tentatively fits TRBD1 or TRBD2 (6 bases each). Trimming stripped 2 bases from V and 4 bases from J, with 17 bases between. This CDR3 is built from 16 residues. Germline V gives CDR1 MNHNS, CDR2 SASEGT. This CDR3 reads CASSEFFGRGGETQYF. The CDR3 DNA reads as TGTGCCAGCAGTGAATTTTTCGGGAGAGGGGGAGAGACCCAGTACTTC.

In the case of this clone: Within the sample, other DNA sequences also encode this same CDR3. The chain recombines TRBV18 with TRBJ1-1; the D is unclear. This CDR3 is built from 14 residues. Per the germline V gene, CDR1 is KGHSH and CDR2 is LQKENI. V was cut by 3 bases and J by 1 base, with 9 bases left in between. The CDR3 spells CASSPRTENTEAFF. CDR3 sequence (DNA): TGTGCCAGCTCACCGAGGACGGAGAACACTGAAGCTTTCTTT.

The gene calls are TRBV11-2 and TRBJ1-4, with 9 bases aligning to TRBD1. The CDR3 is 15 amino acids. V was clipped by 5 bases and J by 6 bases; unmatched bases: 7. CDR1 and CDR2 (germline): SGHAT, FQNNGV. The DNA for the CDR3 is TGTGCCAGCAGCAACAGGGGGCGCGAGGATGAAAAACTGTTTTTT. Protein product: CASSNRGREDEKLFF.

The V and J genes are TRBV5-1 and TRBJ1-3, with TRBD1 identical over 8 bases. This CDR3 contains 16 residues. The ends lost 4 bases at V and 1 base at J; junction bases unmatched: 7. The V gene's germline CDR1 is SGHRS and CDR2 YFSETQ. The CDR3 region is CASSLLTGVSGNTIYF. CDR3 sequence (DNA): TGCGCCAGCAGCCTACTGACAGGGGTATCTGGAAACACCATATATTTT.

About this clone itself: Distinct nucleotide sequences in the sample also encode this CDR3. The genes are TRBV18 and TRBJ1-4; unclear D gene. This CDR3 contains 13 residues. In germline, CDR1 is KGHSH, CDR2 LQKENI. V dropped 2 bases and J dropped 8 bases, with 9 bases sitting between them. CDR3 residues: CASSPGVGEKLFF. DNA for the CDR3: TGTGCCAGCTCACCAGGTGTGGGGGAAAAACTGTTTTTT.

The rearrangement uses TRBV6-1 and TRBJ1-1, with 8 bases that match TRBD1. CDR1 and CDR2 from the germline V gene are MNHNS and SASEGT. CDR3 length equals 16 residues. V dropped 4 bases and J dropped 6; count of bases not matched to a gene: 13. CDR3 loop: CASSGHTGGRKSEAFF. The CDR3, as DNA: TGTGCCAGCAGTGGGCACACAGGGGGTAGGAAGTCTGAAGCTTTCTTT.

The CDR3 spells CATSRTSGPTDTQYF. CDR3 DNA sequence: TGTGCCACCAGCAGGACTAGCGGGCCCACAGATACGCAGTATTTT. This chain links TRBV15 with TRBJ2-3, with 10 bases lining up with TRBD2. The CDR3 is 15 amino acids. The trim removed 3 bases at V and 2 bases at J, leaving 2 bases unmatched. The germline V gene has CDR1 LNHNV and CDR2 YYDKDF (reference sequence).

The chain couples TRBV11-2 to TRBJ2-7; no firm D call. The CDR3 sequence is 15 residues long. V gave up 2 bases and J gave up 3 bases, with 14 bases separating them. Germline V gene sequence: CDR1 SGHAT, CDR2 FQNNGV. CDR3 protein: CASSLPALPLYEQYF. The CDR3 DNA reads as TGTGCCAGCAGCTTACCCGCTCTGCCGCTCTACGAGCAGTACTTC.

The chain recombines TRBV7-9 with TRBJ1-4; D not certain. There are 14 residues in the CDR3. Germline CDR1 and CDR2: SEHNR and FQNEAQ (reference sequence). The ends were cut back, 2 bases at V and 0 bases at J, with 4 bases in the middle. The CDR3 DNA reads TGTGCCAGCAGCTTAATTGCAACTAATGAAAAACTGTTTTTT. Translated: CASSLIATNEKLFF.

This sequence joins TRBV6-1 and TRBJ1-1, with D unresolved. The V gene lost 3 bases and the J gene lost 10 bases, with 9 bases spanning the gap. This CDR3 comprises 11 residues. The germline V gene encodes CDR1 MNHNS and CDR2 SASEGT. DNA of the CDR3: TGTGCCAGCAGTGATCGAAGGACAGCTTTCTTT. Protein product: CASSDRRTAFF.

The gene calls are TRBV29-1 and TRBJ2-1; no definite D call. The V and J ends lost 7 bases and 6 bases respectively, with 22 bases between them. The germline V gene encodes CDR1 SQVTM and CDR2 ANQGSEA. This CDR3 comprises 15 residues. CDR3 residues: CSAGLTPKNPNEQFF. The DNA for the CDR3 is TGCAGCGCTGGGTTGACGCCAAAGAACCCCAATGAGCAGTTCTTC.

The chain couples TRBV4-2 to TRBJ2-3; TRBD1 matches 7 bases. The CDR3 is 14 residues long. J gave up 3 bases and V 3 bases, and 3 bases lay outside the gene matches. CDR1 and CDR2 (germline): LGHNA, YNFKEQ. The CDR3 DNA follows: TGTGCCAGCAGCCAGCCACAGGGGACAGATACGCAGTATTTT. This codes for CASSQPQGTDTQYF.

The CDR3 DNA reads TGTGCCACCAGCACGGGAGGGGAGACCCAGTACTTC. It yields the protein CATSTGGETQYF. The chain recombines TRBV15 with TRBJ2-5, with TRBD2 matching 8 bases. With V trimmed by 4 bases and J by 5 bases, 0 bases remained unmatched. Germline CDR1 is LNHNV and CDR2 is YYDKDF (reference sequence). CDR3 length: 12 residues.

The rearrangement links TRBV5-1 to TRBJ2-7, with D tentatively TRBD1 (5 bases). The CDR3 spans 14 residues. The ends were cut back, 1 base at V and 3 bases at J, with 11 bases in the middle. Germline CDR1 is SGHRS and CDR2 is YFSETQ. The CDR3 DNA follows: TGCGCCAGCAGCTTGACAGGTTTAGGCTACGAGCAGTACTTC. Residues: CASSLTGLGYEQYF.

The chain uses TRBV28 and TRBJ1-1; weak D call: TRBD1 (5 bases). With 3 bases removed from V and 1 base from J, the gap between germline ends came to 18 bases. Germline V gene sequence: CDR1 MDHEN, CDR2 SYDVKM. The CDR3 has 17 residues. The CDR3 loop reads CASSLWWVGGRNTEAFF. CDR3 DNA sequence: TGTGCCAGCAGTTTGTGGTGGGTCGGGGGTCGGAACACTGAAGCTTTCTTT.

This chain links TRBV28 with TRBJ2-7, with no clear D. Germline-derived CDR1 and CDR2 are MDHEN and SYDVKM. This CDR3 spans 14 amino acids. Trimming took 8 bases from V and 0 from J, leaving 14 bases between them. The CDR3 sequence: CASRVRYGSYEQYF. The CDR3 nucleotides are TGTGCCAGCCGAGTAAGGTACGGCTCCTACGAGCAGTACTTC. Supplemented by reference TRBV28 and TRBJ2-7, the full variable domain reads DVKVTQSSRYLVKRTGEKVFLECVQDMDHENMFWYRQDPGLGLRLIYFSYDVKMKEKGDIPEGYSVSREKKERFSLILESASTNQTSMYLCASRVRYGSYEQYFGPGTRLTVT.

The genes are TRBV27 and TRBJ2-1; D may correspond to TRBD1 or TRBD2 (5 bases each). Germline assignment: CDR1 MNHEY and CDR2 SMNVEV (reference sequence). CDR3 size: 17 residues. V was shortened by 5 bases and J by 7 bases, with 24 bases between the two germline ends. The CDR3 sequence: CASSTSGTGAWGNEQFF. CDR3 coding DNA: TGTGCCAGCAGTACATCCGGAACGGGCGCCTGGGGGAATGAGCAGTTCTTC.

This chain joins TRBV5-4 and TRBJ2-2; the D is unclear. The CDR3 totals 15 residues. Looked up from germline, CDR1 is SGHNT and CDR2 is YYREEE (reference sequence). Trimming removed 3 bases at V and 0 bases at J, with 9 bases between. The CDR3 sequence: CASSSATANTGELFF. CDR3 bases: TGTGCCAGCAGCTCGGCGACCGCGAACACCGGGGAGCTGTTTTTT.

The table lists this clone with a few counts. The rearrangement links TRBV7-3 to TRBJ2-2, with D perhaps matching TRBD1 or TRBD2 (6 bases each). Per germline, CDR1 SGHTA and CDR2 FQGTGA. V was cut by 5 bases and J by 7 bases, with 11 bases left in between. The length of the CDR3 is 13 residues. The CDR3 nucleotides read TGTGCCAGCAGCACCGGGGGCATCGGGGAGCTGTTTTTT. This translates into CASSTGGIGELFF.